Below are 20 T cell receptor beta chains sequenced from a single sample in a study of graft-versus-host responses after intestinal transplantation (dated by TCRdb to the early 2020s). These TCRs are of unknown antigen specificity. Library generation was performed with the immunoSEQ multiplex PCR assay. Here the immuneACCESS table is served through TCRdb, limited to in-frame sequences with V and J called. Missing clones are a known gap in these copies; in checked studies unresolved V genes cover under half, and the rest lacks a known reason. This sample has around 97,000 clones in its table, and 91% of those were observed once. The ten most abundant clones make up around 0.2% of the sample. The time point label on this specimen signifies: cells obtained before transplantation from donor or recipient. The material sequenced was unstimulated CD4+ T cells sorted from spleen or lymph node cells, taken before transplant. The receptors here all came from a human donor who was the organ donor for an intestinal transplant.

The chain links TRBV6-1 to TRBJ2-3, with 7 bases aligning to TRBD2. CDR1 is MNHNS, CDR2 SASEGT, per germline. The length of the CDR3 is 17 residues. Unmatched junction bases numbered 19, after V lost 2 bases and J lost 11 bases. CDR3 loop: CASSEPYRTRSGDGQYF. DNA for the CDR3: TGTGCCAGCAGTGAACCCTACAGAACCCGGAGCGGGGATGGGCAGTATTTT.

The chain employs TRBV27 and TRBJ2-1, with TRBD2 as a possible D gene (5 bases). The CDR3 has 12 amino acids. Per the germline V gene, CDR1 is MNHEY and CDR2 is SMNVEV (reference sequence). Trimming took off 6 bases at V and 6 bases at J, with 9 bases between the two ends. The CDR3 region has the DNA TGTGCCAGCAGCGGACTCGGCAATGAGCAGTTCTTC. Translating it yields CASSGLGNEQFF.

The genes are TRBV4-1 and TRBJ2-3, with 9 bases that match TRBD2. Germline V gives CDR1 MGHRA, CDR2 YSYEKL. The CDR3 consists of 16 residues. Trimming cost V 5 bases and J 6 bases; bases outside gene matches: 12. In DNA form, the CDR3 reads TGCGCCAGCAGCACTTCCGGGACTAGCTTCGGGGATACGCAGTATTTT. Translation: CASSTSGTSFGDTQYF.

V usage is TRBV7-9 and J usage is TRBJ1-4; no clear D gene. V shed 6 bases and J shed 8 bases, with 16 bases lying between them. Germline V gene data show CDR1 as SEHNR and CDR2 as FQNEAQ (reference sequence). CDR3 length equals 14 residues. CDR3 bases: TGTGCCAGCAGAACAAGAGGTGTCGGGGAAAAACTGTTTTTT. Translation gives CASRTRGVGEKLFF.

The V call is TRBV4-2, the J call TRBJ1-4, with 8 bases aligning to TRBD1. Trimming at V came to 4 bases and at J to 8 bases, leaving 15 bases not matched to a gene. Germline V CDR1 and CDR2: LGHNA, YNFKEQ. The CDR3 is 17 residues long. Here the CDR3 DNA reads TGTGCCAGCAGCCCGCGACCGGGGACAGGCACGGAGGAAAAACTGTTTTTT. This translates into CASSPRPGTGTEEKLFF.

J is TRBJ2-5 and V is TRBV4-1, with TRBD2 matching over 12 bases. CDR1 and CDR2 from the germline V gene are MGHRA and YSYEKL. The CDR3 loop spans 18 amino acids. V was clipped by 1 base and J by 3 bases; unmatched bases: 9. The DNA of the CDR3 is TGCGCCAGCAGCCAAGCTCCGAGACTAGCGGGGGACAAAGAGACCCAGTACTTC. Its translation: CASSQAPRLAGDKETQYF.

For the CDR3, the DNA is TGCGCCAGCAGCCAATCGACTAGCGGGGGATCTTCCTACGAGCAGTACTTC. This codes for CASSQSTSGGSSYEQYF. This chain links TRBV4-1 with TRBJ2-7; 12 bases fit TRBD2. V dropped 2 bases and J dropped 1; count of bases not matched to a gene: 6. From germline, CDR1 is MGHRA and CDR2 YSYEKL. This CDR3 region has 17 residues.

The chain employs TRBV25-1 and TRBJ1-6; D unclear. This CDR3 has 15 residues. V lost 1 base and J 7 bases, leaving 11 bases between the germline ends. From germline, CDR1 is MGHDK and CDR2 SYGVNS. The CDR3 region is CASSESGYQNSPLHF. Here the CDR3 DNA reads TGTGCCAGCAGTGAATCGGGGTATCAAAATTCACCCCTCCACTTT.

The rearrangement uses TRBV5-1 and TRBJ2-2; the match to TRBD2 covers 8 bases. Per germline, CDR1 SGHRS and CDR2 YFSETQ. This CDR3 has 15 residues. Unmatched junction bases numbered 6, after V lost 5 bases and J lost 3 bases. CDR3 residues: CASRPRSGDTGELFF. CDR3 in DNA: TGCGCCAGCAGACCTCGTAGCGGGGACACCGGGGAGCTGTTTTTT.

This clone was seen just once. The V call is TRBV27, the J call TRBJ1-1; D is ambiguous. CDR1 is MNHEY, CDR2 SMNVEV, per germline (reference sequence). The V end was cut by 5 bases, the J end by 1 base, with 20 bases between. This CDR3 comprises 17 residues. DNA for the CDR3: TGTGCCAGCAGTCCAGCGGGGATTAAGAATTGGAACACTGAAGCTTTCTTT. This translates into CASSPAGIKNWNTEAFF.

This clone was recorded once. The V call is TRBV4-2, the J call TRBJ2-5, with a tentative D call TRBD1 (6 bases). The CDR3 has 13 amino acids. The V end lost 4 bases, the J end lost 2 bases, and 8 bases lay between the germline ends. Germline values: CDR1 LGHNA, CDR2 YNFKEQ. The CDR3 DNA follows: TGTGCCAGCAGCCGACAGGCTCAAGAGACCCAGTACTTC. Its translation is CASSRQAQETQYF.

This clone was detected once. The V gene is TRBV10-1, the J gene TRBJ2-6; D possibly corresponds to TRBD1 (5 bases). The germline V gene encodes CDR1 WNHNN and CDR2 SYGVQD (reference sequence). The CDR3 covers 19 residues. V was pared by 2 bases and J by 0 bases, with 17 bases between. CDR3 residues: CASSEELGRAPSGANVLTF. Written as DNA, the CDR3 is TGCGCCAGCAGTGAGGAATTGGGCAGGGCCCCCTCTGGGGCCAACGTCCTGACTTTC.

V gene TRBV4-2 combines with J gene TRBJ2-3, with D perhaps matching TRBD1 (6 bases). The germline gives CDR1 LGHNA, CDR2 YNFKEQ. The CDR3 length is 17 residues. Trimming took 0 bases from V and 4 from J, leaving 17 bases between them. CDR3 coding DNA: TGTGCCAGCAGCCAAGAGGGGGCAGGGGCCGTCGCAGATACGCAGTATTTT. Amino acids: CASSQEGAGAVADTQYF.

CDR3 sequence (DNA): TGTGCCAGTAGTCCCCTTTTTGGACAGGGTGGATATGGCTACACCTTC. Translated: CASSPLFGQGGYGYTF. This sequence joins TRBV19 and TRBJ1-2; 8 bases are shared with TRBD1. Per germline, CDR1 LNHDA and CDR2 SQIVND (reference sequence). There are 16 residues in the CDR3. V was pared by 5 bases and J by 5 bases, with 13 bases of the junction left unmatched.

This sequence joins TRBV7-2 and TRBJ2-1, with 8 bases aligning to TRBD2. V lost 1 base to trimming and J lost 7 bases; unmatched junction nucleotides: 6. CDR3 length equals 15 residues. CDR1 is SGHTA, CDR2 FQGNSA, per germline. DNA of the CDR3: TGTGCCAGCAGCTTAGTCTCGGGGGGGCAAAATGAGCAGTTCTTC. Amino acid sequence: CASSLVSGGQNEQFF.

Notes on this clone: Additional DNA sequences in this sample encode the identical CDR3. The rearrangement uses TRBV7-2 and TRBJ2-1, with 8 bases identical to TRBD1. J was trimmed by 0 bases and V by 5 bases; bases with no gene match: 3. The CDR3 is 15 amino acids. Germline CDR1 is SGHTA and CDR2 is FQGNSA. The CDR3 coding sequence is TGTGCCAGCAGCCCAACAGGGGGCTCCTACAATGAGCAGTTCTTC. Its protein is CASSPTGGSYNEQFF.

The gene calls are TRBV10-2 and TRBJ2-2, with 11 bases aligning to TRBD2. The CDR3 is made up of 16 amino acids. CDR1 and CDR2 from the germline V gene are WSHSY and SAAADI. The V and J ends lost 6 bases and 7 bases, in that order; junction bases with no gene match: 10. CDR3 sequence: CASSRLAGQSGGELFF. In DNA, the CDR3 is TGCGCCAGCAGCCGACTAGCGGGGCAAAGTGGCGGGGAGCTGTTTTTT.

This chain uses TRBV4-1 with TRBJ2-7; 8 bases agree with TRBD1. This CDR3 spans 16 amino acids. V trimming: 1 base; J trimming: 5 bases; junction bases outside the gene matches: 10. From germline, CDR1 is MGHRA and CDR2 YSYEKL. The chain's CDR3 is CASSQAGGARVHEQYF. The CDR3, as DNA: TGCGCCAGCAGCCAAGCAGGGGGCGCGAGGGTCCACGAGCAGTACTTC.

This CDR3 reads CASSRAGTYNSPLHF. Here the CDR3 DNA reads TGTGCCAGCAGTCGGGCCGGGACCTATAATTCACCCCTCCACTTT. V and J are TRBV27 and TRBJ1-6; D call uncertain. The CDR3 is 15 residues long. The germline V gene encodes CDR1 MNHEY and CDR2 SMNVEV (reference sequence). V was shortened by 5 bases and J by 2 bases, with 10 bases between the two germline ends.

V gene TRBV7-2 combines with J gene TRBJ1-4; D gene uncertain. The CDR3 is 15 residues long. Germline loops: CDR1 SGHTA, CDR2 FQGNSA. V was cut by 5 bases and J by 0 bases, with 10 bases left in between. The CDR3 region has the DNA TGTGCCAGCAGCCCTAACGGGGCAACTAATGAAAAACTGTTTTTT. This translates into CASSPNGATNEKLFF.